This TCR beta chain was identified during a study of shared clonotypes between healthy human individuals. On the study more broadly: A couple of women and a few men aged 18 to 49 served as donors.

The CDR3 consists of 14 residues. Trimming at V came to 8 bases and at J to 9 bases, leaving 11 bases not matched to a gene. The germline V gene encodes CDR1 MNHEY and CDR2 SMNVEV (reference sequence). Each cell subset's genomic DNA was divided evenly among several immunoSEQ plates. As handled by the study authors: ImmunoSEQ only sent back junction sequences with no quality scores, so filtering was done differently. Using immunoSEQ multiplex PCR, the repertoire was profiled, and TCRdb retains in-frame clones only, with some absent. The DNA gave D and trimming, while V, J and clone size come from that table. The sample contains some 630,000 clones, around 96% of which appear only once. Naive CD8 populations comprised CD45RO-negative cells positively selected for CCR7, excluding terminally differentiated effector memory CD45RA+ cells.

J is TRBJ2-1 and V is TRBV27; TRBD2 aligns across 9 bases. The clonotype originates from a woman aged 25-40 years in good health. Specimen: naive CD8+ T cells sorted from blood. CDR3 residues: CASGPGREGAEQFF. The CDR3 nucleotides read TGTGCCAGCGGCCCGGGGCGGGAGGGTGCTGAGCAGTTCTTC.